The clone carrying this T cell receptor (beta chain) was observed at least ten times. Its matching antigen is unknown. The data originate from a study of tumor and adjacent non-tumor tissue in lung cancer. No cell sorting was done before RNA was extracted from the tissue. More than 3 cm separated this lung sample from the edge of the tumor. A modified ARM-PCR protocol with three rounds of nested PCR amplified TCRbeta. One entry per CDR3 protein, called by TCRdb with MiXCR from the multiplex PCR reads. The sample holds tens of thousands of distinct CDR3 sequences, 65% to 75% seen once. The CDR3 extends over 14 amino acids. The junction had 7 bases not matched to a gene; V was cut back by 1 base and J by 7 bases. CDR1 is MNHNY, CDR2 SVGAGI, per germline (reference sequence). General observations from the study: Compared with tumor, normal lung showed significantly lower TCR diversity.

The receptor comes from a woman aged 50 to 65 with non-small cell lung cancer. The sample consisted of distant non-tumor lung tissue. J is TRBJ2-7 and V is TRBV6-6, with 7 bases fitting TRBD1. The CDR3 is CASSYLDRVGEQYF. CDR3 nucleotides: TGTGCCAGCAGTTACTTAGACAGGGTCGGAGAGCAGTACTTC.